This is a list of T cell receptor beta chains from one sample in a study of blood T cell repertoires in COVID-19. Clones were sequenced by immunoSEQ multiplex PCR, and TCRdb holds only the in-frame ones, with some missing. This table holds some 150,000 clones, approximately 86% found once. Sequencing was performed on peripheral blood. The receptor set was obtained from a woman aged 70-85 years with acute or convalescent COVID-19. CDR3s include the opening cysteine and the closing phenylalanine or tryptophan. The D gene is left open where the match is weak. Size tells how often a clone was seen (once, few, many) or the class of an expanded clone, and some rows leave it out.

clone size | D gene | CDR3 length | J gene | V gene | CDR3 DNA | CDR3 protein
- | - | 11 | TRBJ1-1 | TRBV2 | TGTGCCAGCAGTAGAACAACTGAAGCTTTCTTT | CASSRTTEAFF
- | - | 14 | TRBJ2-5 | TRBV5-1 | TGCGCCAGCAGCTTGGAACGAGGGTCCGAGACCCAGTACTTC | CASSLERGSETQYF
- | - | 14 | TRBJ1-4 | TRBV2 | TGTGCCACTACGGACAGACGGTCTAATGAAAAACTGTTTTTT | CATTDRRSNEKLFF
- | TRBD1 | 14 | TRBJ1-3 | TRBV4-1 | TGCGCCAGCAGCCGAGTGGGACAGGGAAACACCATATATTTT | CASSRVGQGNTIYF
once | - | 15 | TRBJ2-1 | TRBV5-1 | TGCGCCAGCAGCGGCGCGAGCGGCTCCTACAATGAGCAGTTCTTC | CASSGASGSYNEQFF
- | TRBD1 | 16 | TRBJ1-4 | TRBV27 | TGTGCCAGCAGTTCCATCGTTGGACAGGCTAATGAAAAACTGTTTTTT | CASSSIVGQANEKLFF
- | - | 14 | TRBJ1-4 | TRBV3-1/TRBV3-2 | TGTGCCAGCAGCCCGGACACCTTTTTCCGAAAACTGTTTTTT | CASSPDTFFRKLFF
- | - | 17 | TRBJ1-3 | TRBV4-2 | TGTGCCAGCAGCCAAGATCAAGTCAGACACCATGGAAACACCATATATTTT | CASSQDQVRHHGNTIYF
- | TRBD1 | 15 | TRBJ1-4 | TRBV3-1/TRBV3-2 | TGTGCCAGCAGCCAAAGGGGGACAGGCGGGTTAAAACTGTTTTTT | CASSQRGTGGLKLFF
- | TRBD1 | 16 | TRBJ1-1 | TRBV6-6 | TGTGCCAGCAGTCGGGGACAGGGGGCTTCGGGGACTGAAGCTTTCTTT | CASSRGQGASGTEAFF